These T cell receptor beta chains were read from a single sample in a study of vaccination effects on CD4 cells after COVID-19. TCRdb's copy holds only in-frame clones and misses some; the assay was immunoSEQ multiplex PCR. There are about 50,000 clones in the sample; around 70% occur only once, and about 5% lies in the top ten. The antigens of these receptors remain unknown. This specimen consisted of CD4+ T cells from PBMCs cultured without peptide, obtained after COVID-19 vaccination. These receptors were collected from a human donor who had a prior SARS-CoV-2 infection. Both conserved end residues are part of each CDR3. Fields, in order: CDR3 DNA, CDR3 protein, V gene, clone size, D gene, J gene. A D gene is named only where the DNA matches it firmly. Size values are once, few and many counts, or a class for expanded clones, and some rows have none.

CDR3nt: TGCGCCAGCAGCTTGGAGGTTTACAATGAGCAGTTCTTC
CDR3aa: CASSLEVYNEQFF
v_gene: TRBV5-1
abundance: once
d_gene: .
j_gene: TRBJ2-1

CDR3nt: TGTGCCAGCAGTTCAAGTAGAGGGGCGGGGACCCAGTACTTC
CDR3aa: CASSSSRGAGTQYF
v_gene: TRBV2
abundance: .
d_gene: .
j_gene: TRBJ2-5

CDR3nt: TGTGCCAGCTCACCAATTCAAGCGGGAGGTGAGCAGTTCTTC
CDR3aa: CASSPIQAGGEQFF
v_gene: TRBV18
abundance: .
d_gene: TRBD2
j_gene: TRBJ2-1

CDR3nt: TGTGCCAGCAGTAAGGACAGGATAAACACCGGGGAGCTGTTTTTT
CDR3aa: CASSKDRINTGELFF
v_gene: TRBV6-5
abundance: once
d_gene: TRBD1
j_gene: TRBJ2-2

CDR3nt: TGTGCCAGTGGAGGTGGAAAACTGTTTTTT
CDR3aa: CASGGGKLFF
v_gene: TRBV2
abundance: few
d_gene: .
j_gene: TRBJ1-4

CDR3nt: TGCGCCAGCAGCAGTACAGGGGGAGATACGCAGTATTTT
CDR3aa: CASSSTGGDTQYF
v_gene: TRBV5-1
abundance: .
d_gene: TRBD1
j_gene: TRBJ2-3

CDR3nt: TGTGCCAGCAGCGCGGGACAGCTCTCCTACAATGAGCAGTTCTTC
CDR3aa: CASSAGQLSYNEQFF
v_gene: TRBV5-4
abundance: few
d_gene: .
j_gene: TRBJ2-1

CDR3nt: TGTGCCTGGAGCGGGGGGTCTAGCACAGATACGCAGTATTTT
CDR3aa: CAWSGGSSTDTQYF
v_gene: TRBV30
abundance: .
d_gene: TRBD2
j_gene: TRBJ2-3

CDR3nt: TGTGCCAGCAGCTTAGCGAGGGGAACTGAAGCTTTCTTT
CDR3aa: CASSLARGTEAFF
v_gene: TRBV11-1
abundance: .
d_gene: .
j_gene: TRBJ1-1

CDR3nt: TGTGCCAGCACCACAGGGGGCGCTGACTATGGCTACACCTTC
CDR3aa: CASTTGGADYGYTF
v_gene: TRBV5-4
abundance: .
d_gene: TRBD1
j_gene: TRBJ1-2

CDR3nt: TGCGCCAGCAGTGCGCTAGCGGAGGGAAAAACGGGAGAGACCCAGTACTTC
CDR3aa: CASSALAEGKTGETQYF
v_gene: TRBV10-1
abundance: .
d_gene: TRBD2
j_gene: TRBJ2-5

CDR3nt: TGTGCCAGCAGCTCCGGAGTCTCCTACGAGCAGTACTTC
CDR3aa: CASSSGVSYEQYF
v_gene: TRBV7-3
abundance: .
d_gene: .
j_gene: TRBJ2-7

CDR3nt: TGTGCCAGCAGCTTGGCTAGCGGGGCAGATACGCAGTATTTT
CDR3aa: CASSLASGADTQYF
v_gene: TRBV5-4
abundance: once
d_gene: TRBD2
j_gene: TRBJ2-3

CDR3nt: TGTGCCTGGAGTGTAGCCGTACAAGAGACCCAGTACTTC
CDR3aa: CAWSVAVQETQYF
v_gene: TRBV30
abundance: .
d_gene: .
j_gene: TRBJ2-5

CDR3nt: TGTGCCAGCAGTGAATACGACACATTCTATGGCTACACCTTC
CDR3aa: CASSEYDTFYGYTF
v_gene: TRBV2
abundance: few
d_gene: .
j_gene: TRBJ1-2

CDR3nt: TGTGCCAGCAGCTTATTTGGGCGGAGCTCTGGAAACACCATATATTTT
CDR3aa: CASSLFGRSSGNTIYF
v_gene: TRBV7-9
abundance: few
d_gene: .
j_gene: TRBJ1-3

CDR3nt: TGTGCCACCAGTGGACGAGCTAGCACAGATACGCAGTATTTT
CDR3aa: CATSGRASTDTQYF
v_gene: TRBV24-1
abundance: .
d_gene: .
j_gene: TRBJ2-3

CDR3nt: TGTGCCAGCAGTTTAGCGGGGGGTGGGGAGACCCAGTACTTC
CDR3aa: CASSLAGGGETQYF
v_gene: TRBV28
abundance: .
d_gene: TRBD2
j_gene: TRBJ2-5

CDR3nt: TGTGCCAGCAGTGATTTCGGCCTCAGGGCTGAAGCTTTCTTT
CDR3aa: CASSDFGLRAEAFF
v_gene: TRBV6-1
abundance: few
d_gene: .
j_gene: TRBJ1-1

CDR3nt: TGTGCCAGCAGCTTCGGACTTACAACTAATGAAAAACTGTTTTTT
CDR3aa: CASSFGLTTNEKLFF
v_gene: TRBV5-6
abundance: .
d_gene: .
j_gene: TRBJ1-4

CDR3nt: TGTGCCAGCTCAACCCTCAATATCGGGGAGACCCAGTACTTC
CDR3aa: CASSTLNIGETQYF
v_gene: TRBV18
abundance: few
d_gene: .
j_gene: TRBJ2-5

CDR3nt: TGTGCCAGCAGCTTGGATGACAGGGACACTGAAGCTTTCTTT
CDR3aa: CASSLDDRDTEAFF
v_gene: TRBV5-8
abundance: .
d_gene: TRBD1
j_gene: TRBJ1-1

CDR3nt: TGTGCCAGCAGCTACGCTCGGGGGAATAATTCACCCCTCCACTTT
CDR3aa: CASSYARGNNSPLHF
v_gene: TRBV7-2
abundance: .
d_gene: .
j_gene: TRBJ1-6

CDR3nt: TGTGCCAGCAGCGGCAACAGGTACAATGAGCAGTTCTTC
CDR3aa: CASSGNRYNEQFF
v_gene: TRBV2
abundance: .
d_gene: .
j_gene: TRBJ2-1

CDR3nt: TGTGCCAGCAGCGCACTTGGACAGTCTTACAATGAGCAGTTCTTC
CDR3aa: CASSALGQSYNEQFF
v_gene: TRBV9
abundance: .
d_gene: .
j_gene: TRBJ2-1

CDR3nt: TGTGCCACCAGCAGATCGGGACTAGCGACAGATACGCAGTATTTT
CDR3aa: CATSRSGLATDTQYF
v_gene: TRBV15
abundance: .
d_gene: TRBD2
j_gene: TRBJ2-3

CDR3nt: TGTGCCAGCAGCTTGATGGGGTCCGGGACTGAAGCTTTCTTT
CDR3aa: CASSLMGSGTEAFF
v_gene: TRBV5-5
abundance: .
d_gene: .
j_gene: TRBJ1-1

CDR3nt: TGTGCCAGCAGCGAGTTCCGGGACTATATTGCGGATACGCAGTATTTT
CDR3aa: CASSEFRDYIADTQYF
v_gene: TRBV9
abundance: .
d_gene: TRBD2
j_gene: TRBJ2-3

CDR3nt: TGCGCCAGCAGCCAATCTGCCTCTAACTATGGCTACACCTTC
CDR3aa: CASSQSASNYGYTF
v_gene: TRBV4-3
abundance: .
d_gene: .
j_gene: TRBJ1-2

CDR3nt: TGTGCCAGCAGCTTAGGTCCAGGGAGAAACACCGGGGAGCTGTTTTTT
CDR3aa: CASSLGPGRNTGELFF
v_gene: TRBV7-3
abundance: .
d_gene: .
j_gene: TRBJ2-2

CDR3nt: TGTGCCAGCAGTTATATAGGGTCGGAGTTGGGCGCTTTCTTT
CDR3aa: CASSYIGSELGAFF
v_gene: TRBV6-6
abundance: .
d_gene: .
j_gene: TRBJ1-1

CDR3nt: TGTGCCAGCAGCTCGTCCTGGTACAATGAGCAGTTCTTC
CDR3aa: CASSSSWYNEQFF
v_gene: TRBV7-2
abundance: .
d_gene: .
j_gene: TRBJ2-1

CDR3nt: TGTGCCATCAGTGGACTAGCGGGAGGCGAGCAGTACTTC
CDR3aa: CAISGLAGGEQYF
v_gene: TRBV10-3
abundance: .
d_gene: TRBD2
j_gene: TRBJ2-7

CDR3nt: TGTGCCAGCAGCTTTAACAGGGGCTATGGCTACACCTTC
CDR3aa: CASSFNRGYGYTF
v_gene: TRBV7-2
abundance: .
d_gene: TRBD1
j_gene: TRBJ1-2

CDR3nt: TGTGCCAGCAGCTTAGTAGGGGGCCAGATGAACACCGGGGAGCTGTTTTTT
CDR3aa: CASSLVGGQMNTGELFF
v_gene: TRBV7-2
abundance: .
d_gene: TRBD1
j_gene: TRBJ2-2

CDR3nt: TGTGCCAGTAGTAATCTAGTGACAGATACGCAGTATTTT
CDR3aa: CASSNLVTDTQYF
v_gene: TRBV19
abundance: medium-sized
d_gene: .
j_gene: TRBJ2-3

CDR3nt: TGTGCCAGCTCACCAAGCGGGGGAGGTCAGCCCCAGCATTTT
CDR3aa: CASSPSGGGQPQHF
v_gene: TRBV18
abundance: few
d_gene: .
j_gene: TRBJ1-5

CDR3nt: TGCGCCAGCAGCCCGAGTTCCGGACAGTTCTATCAGCCCCAGCATTTT
CDR3aa: CASSPSSGQFYQPQHF
v_gene: TRBV4-1
abundance: few
d_gene: .
j_gene: TRBJ1-5

CDR3nt: TGTGCCAGCAGCTTGTCAAGTGTTTTCACCGGGGAGCTGTTTTTT
CDR3aa: CASSLSSVFTGELFF
v_gene: TRBV5-4
abundance: .
d_gene: .
j_gene: TRBJ2-2

CDR3nt: TGTGCCAGCAGCGTAGCGGCAGGGGGCTCTTTGGCTTTCTTT
CDR3aa: CASSVAAGGSLAFF
v_gene: TRBV9
abundance: .
d_gene: TRBD1
j_gene: TRBJ1-1

CDR3nt: TGTGCCAGCAGCTTAGGTGTGCAGGGAGGGGAGACCCAGTACTTC
CDR3aa: CASSLGVQGGETQYF
v_gene: TRBV7-2
abundance: .
d_gene: TRBD2
j_gene: TRBJ2-5

CDR3nt: TGTGCCTGGAGTGTGGATAGGAATGAAAAACTGTTTTTT
CDR3aa: CAWSVDRNEKLFF
v_gene: TRBV30
abundance: .
d_gene: .
j_gene: TRBJ1-4